This TCR beta chain derives from a study of neurological immune-mediated disorders. This clonotype was recorded at least ten times. Each CDR3 protein is one row after TCRdb ran MiXCR on the 5' RACE reads. The data hold approximately 70,000 distinct CDR3 sequences, with around 4.2% observed a single time. CDR3 length equals 16 residues. Germline V gene lookup returns CDR1 SGHTA and CDR2 FQGNSA. Germline trimming cut 5 bases from V and 1 base from J; bases unmatched to any gene: 4. Specimen: PBMCs. This chain links TRBV7-2 with TRBJ2-5; 13 bases agree with TRBD2. This TCR was sampled from a man aged 25 to 40 with multiple sclerosis. In nucleotides, the CDR3 is TGTGCCAGCAGCCCAAGGACTAGCGGGGGCCAAGAGACCCAGTACTTC. This encodes CASSPRTSGGQETQYF.